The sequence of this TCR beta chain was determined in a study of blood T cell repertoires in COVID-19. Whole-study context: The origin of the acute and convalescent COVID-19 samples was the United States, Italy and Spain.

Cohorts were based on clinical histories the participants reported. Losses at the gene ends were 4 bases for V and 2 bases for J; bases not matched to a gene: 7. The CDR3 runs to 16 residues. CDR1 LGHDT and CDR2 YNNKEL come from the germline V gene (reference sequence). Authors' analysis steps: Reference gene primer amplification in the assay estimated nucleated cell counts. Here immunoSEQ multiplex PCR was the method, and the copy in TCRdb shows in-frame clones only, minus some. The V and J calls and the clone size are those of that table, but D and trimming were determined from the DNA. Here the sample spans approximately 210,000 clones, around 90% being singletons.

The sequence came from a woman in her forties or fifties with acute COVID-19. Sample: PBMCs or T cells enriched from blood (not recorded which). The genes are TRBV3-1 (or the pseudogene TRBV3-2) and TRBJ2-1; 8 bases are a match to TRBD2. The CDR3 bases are TGTGCCAGCAGCCGTTCAGCGGGAGCGACCTACAATGAGCAGTTCTTC. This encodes CASSRSAGATYNEQFF.